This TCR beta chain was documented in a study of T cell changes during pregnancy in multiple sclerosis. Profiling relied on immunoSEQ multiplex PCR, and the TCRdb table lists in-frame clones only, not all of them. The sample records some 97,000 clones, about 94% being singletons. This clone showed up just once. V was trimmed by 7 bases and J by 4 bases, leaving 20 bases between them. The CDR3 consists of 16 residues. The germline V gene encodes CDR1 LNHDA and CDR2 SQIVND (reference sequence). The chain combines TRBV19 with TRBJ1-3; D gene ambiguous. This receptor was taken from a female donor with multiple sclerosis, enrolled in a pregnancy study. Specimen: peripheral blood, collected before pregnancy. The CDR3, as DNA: TGTGCCAGTAATATCTCCGGGAAGGCGAGCGGAAACACCATATATTTT. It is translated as CASNISGKASGNTIYF.